Each of the 13 T cell receptor beta chains below was sequenced from the same sample in a study of early T cells in non-severe SARS-CoV-2 infection. TCRdb re-derived calls from the 5' RACE reads in MiXCR, one entry per CDR3 protein. The sample has some 70,000 distinct CDR3 sequences, roughly 10% seen once. Sequenced sample: whole blood. The receptors were gathered from an adult who was a healthcare worker with PCR-confirmed SARS-CoV-2 infection or an uninfected control (not recorded which).

This clonotype was recorded at least ten times. The chain recombines TRBV12-3 or TRBV12-4 with TRBJ2-5, with D perhaps TRBD1 or TRBD2 (5 bases each). The CDR3 is 15 amino acids. Trimming took 3 bases from V and 2 from J, leaving 13 bases between them. The CDR3 bases are TGTGCCAGCAGTTTGCGAGGGGCCCTACAAGAGACCCAGTACTTC. Translation gives CASSLRGALQETQYF.

In its sample, this clonotype was seen a few times. The chain recombines TRBV15 with TRBJ2-3; 9 nucleotides align to TRBD1. Unmatched junction bases numbered 5, after V lost 5 bases and J lost 5 bases. CDR3 size: 14 residues. Germline values: CDR1 LNHNV, CDR2 YYDKDF (reference sequence). CDR3 protein: CATSGWTGEDTQYF. CDR3 nucleotide sequence: TGTGCCACCAGCGGATGGACAGGGGAAGATACGCAGTATTTT.

This clonotype was seen a handful of times. The J gene is TRBJ1-1, the V gene TRBV28; D perhaps matches TRBD1 (5 bases). The length of the CDR3 is 15 residues. The germline V gene encodes CDR1 MDHEN and CDR2 SYDVKM. The ends were cut back, 5 bases at V and 3 bases at J, with 16 bases in the middle. CDR3 residues: CASSPLGVGDTEAFF. The CDR3 nucleotides are TGTGCCAGCAGTCCGCTAGGGGTCGGGGACACTGAAGCTTTCTTT.

This clonotype was picked up a small number of times. The V call is TRBV30, the J call TRBJ2-3; D is unclear. This CDR3 comprises 14 residues. Germline assignment: CDR1 GTSNPN and CDR2 SVGIG (reference sequence). The V and J ends lost 0 bases and 1 base respectively, with 8 bases between them. The CDR3 region has the DNA TGTGCCTGGAGTGTCATCCTCGGCACAGATACGCAGTATTTT. It is translated as CAWSVILGTDTQYF.

This chain joins TRBV3-1 and TRBJ1-3, with 7 bases identical to TRBD1. Germline CDR1 reads LGHDT; CDR2 reads YNNKEL (reference sequence). After removal of 4 bases from V and 13 bases from J, the junction contained 16 bases not matched to a gene. The CDR3 is made up of 15 amino acids. The CDR3 here is CASSPRDSPGSGIYF. As DNA, the CDR3 is TGTGCCAGCAGCCCGCGGGACAGCCCCGGCTCGGGGATATATTTT.

This clonotype was seen many times. V is TRBV20-1 and J is TRBJ1-1, with TRBD1 matching 10 bases. Per the germline V gene, CDR1 is DFQATT and CDR2 is SNEGSKA (reference sequence). V was clipped by 0 bases and J by 8 bases; unmatched bases: 12. The CDR3 is 16 residues long. CDR3 sequence (DNA): TGCAGTGCTAGAGATTGGGCGGGACAGGGGTCGAAAGAAGCTTTCTTT. It specifies CSARDWAGQGSKEAFF.

The chain carries TRBV6-4 and TRBJ2-7, with TRBD2 matching 8 bases. The length of the CDR3 is 15 residues. Unmatched junction bases numbered 8, after V lost 3 bases and J lost 4 bases. The germline CDR1 and CDR2 sequences are MRHNA and SNTAGT. CDR3 coding DNA: TGTGCCAGCAGTGAAGAAGCGGGAGAGGGTTACGAGCAGTACTTC. The encoded protein is CASSEEAGEGYEQYF.

V gene TRBV7-9 combines with J gene TRBJ2-1; weak D call: TRBD2 (5 bases). This CDR3 has 16 residues. Germline V lookup: CDR1 SEHNR, CDR2 FQNEAQ (reference sequence). The germline V and J ends were trimmed by 5 bases and 2 bases, with 16 bases remaining between them. For the CDR3, the DNA is TGTGCCAGCAGCGCCGAAGGAGACGGGGCCTACAATGAGCAGTTCTTC. It is translated as CASSAEGDGAYNEQFF. The entire variable domain, with the rest obtained from reference TRBV7-9 and TRBJ2-1, is as follows: DTGVSQNPRHKITKRGQNVTFRCDPISEHNRLYWYRQTLGQGPEFLTYFQNEAQLEKSRLLSDRFSAERPKGSFSTLEIQRTEQGDSAMYLCASSAEGDGAYNEQFFGPGTRLTVL.

There are a few counts of this clonotype. This chain uses TRBV5-4 with TRBJ2-2; 15 nucleotides align to TRBD2. The germline gives CDR1 SGHNT, CDR2 YYREEE (reference sequence). The CDR3 is made up of 19 amino acids. Trimming took 0 bases from V and 1 from J; bases not matched to a gene: 4. CDR3 bases: TGTGCCAGCAGCTTGGGGGGACTAGCGGGAGGATTGAACACCGGGGAGCTGTTTTTT. This sequence encodes CASSLGGLAGGLNTGELFF. The full variable domain, with the rest looked up from reference TRBV5-4 and TRBJ2-2, is ETGVTQSPTHLIKTRGQQVTLRCSSQSGHNTVSWYQQALGQGPQFIFQYYREEENGRGNFPPRFSGLQFPNYSSELNVNALELDDSALYLCASSLGGLAGGLNTGELFFGEGSRLTVL.

A few counts support this clonotype. This rearrangement joins TRBV5-1 to TRBJ2-7; a possible D gene is TRBD2 (5 bases). Germline V gives CDR1 SGHRS, CDR2 YFSETQ. Trimming stripped 1 base from V and 5 bases from J, with 16 bases between. The CDR3 contains 15 residues. This chain's CDR3 is CASSLPGSKCHEQYF. The DNA for the CDR3 is TGCGCCAGCAGCTTGCCGGGGTCAAAATGCCACGAGCAGTACTTC.

The chain joins TRBV7-2 to TRBJ2-7; D might be TRBD2 (6 bases). V was shortened by 2 bases and J by 7 bases, with 9 bases between the two germline ends. The CDR3 covers 12 residues. CDR1 SGHTA and CDR2 FQGNSA come from the germline V gene. CDR3 DNA sequence: TGTGCCAGCAGCTTATGGCGGGGTGAGCAGTACTTC. Protein: CASSLWRGEQYF.

This clonotype was seen a few times. The chain is built from TRBV12-3 or TRBV12-4 and TRBJ2-1, with 12 bases lining up with TRBD2. Trimming cost V 5 bases and J 4 bases; bases outside gene matches: 3. The CDR3 consists of 15 residues. DNA for the CDR3: TGTGCCAGCAGTCTTCTAGCGGGAGGGTACAATGAGCAGTTCTTC. Translated, it gives CASSLLAGGYNEQFF.

The chain combines TRBV15 with TRBJ2-7; 7 bases line up with TRBD2. V dropped 3 bases and J dropped 1; count of bases not matched to a gene: 6. The CDR3 spans 15 residues. The germline V gene has CDR1 LNHNV and CDR2 YYDKDF (reference sequence). The CDR3 DNA reads as TGTGCCACCAGCAGGGGGGGGACCGAATCCTACGAGCAGTACTTC. This translates into CATSRGGTESYEQYF.